The sequence of this T cell receptor beta chain was determined in a study of T cells in Graves' hyperthyroidism and ophthalmopathy. The CDR3 covers 15 residues. In germline, CDR1 is LGHDT, CDR2 YNNKEL (reference sequence). Germline trimming cut 1 base from V and 5 bases from J; bases unmatched to any gene: 4. Whole-study results and caveats: Using 13 V-J features, a model discriminated ophthalmopathy from stable hyperthyroidism. Peripheral blood also featured most of the thyroid clonotypes expanded above 0.001.

PBMCs were obtained from over 8.5 ml fresh peripheral blood. What was amplified from RNA transcripts were TCR beta CDR3 regions. The HTBI primer set drove a first-round RT-PCR of the TCR CDR3. TCRdb reanalysed the multiplex PCR reads using MiXCR and keeps one entry per CDR3 protein. This table holds some 620,000 distinct CDR3 sequences, about 17% found once. This clonotype was seen repeatedly, ten times or more. Antigen: not known. Sequencing was carried out using blood. The chain links TRBV3-1 to TRBJ1-5, with 8 bases that match TRBD1. The sequence was obtained from a woman in her thirties with Graves' hyperthyroidism. CDR3 sequence (DNA): TGTGCCAGCAGCCAAGGGACAGGGCACTATCAGCCCCAGCATTTT. Encoded protein: CASSQGTGHYQPQHF.